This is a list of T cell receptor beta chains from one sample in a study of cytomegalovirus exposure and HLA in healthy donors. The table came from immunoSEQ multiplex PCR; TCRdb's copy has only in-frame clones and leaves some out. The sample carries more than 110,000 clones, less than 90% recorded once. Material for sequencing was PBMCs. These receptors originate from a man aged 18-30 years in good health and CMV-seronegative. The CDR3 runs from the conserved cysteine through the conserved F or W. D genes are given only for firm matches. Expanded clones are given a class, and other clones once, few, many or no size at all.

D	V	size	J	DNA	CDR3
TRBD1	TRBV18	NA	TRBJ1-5	TGTGCCAGCTCACTACTACCGATAAGAACCGGGACAGGGGGAAGTCAGCCCCAGCATTTT	CASSLLPIRTGTGGSQPQHF
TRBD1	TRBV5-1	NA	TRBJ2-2	TGCGCCAGCAGCTGGGGACAGGGTGACACCGGGGAGCTGTTTTTT	CASSWGQGDTGELFF
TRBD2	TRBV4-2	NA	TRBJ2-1	TGTGCCAGCAGCCAAGGGAGGGCGGGGGGTTATGAGCAGTTCTTC	CASSQGRAGGYEQFF
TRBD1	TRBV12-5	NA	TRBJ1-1	TGTGCTAGTGGTTTGGACCGGGACAGGGGCAGGGAAACTGAAGCTTTCTTT	CASGLDRDRGRETEAFF
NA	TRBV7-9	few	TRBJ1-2	TGTGCCAGCCGAGGGGACATGCATGGCTACACCTTC	CASRGDMHGYTF
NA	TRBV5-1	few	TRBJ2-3	TGCGCCAGCAGCTTGGCCAGGCAGGGGTCAGATACGCAGTATTTT	CASSLARQGSDTQYF
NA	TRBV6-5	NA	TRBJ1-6	TGTGCCAGCAGGGGGACATTTACTTCACCCCTCCACTTT	CASRGTFTSPLHF
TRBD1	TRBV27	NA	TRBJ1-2	TGTGCCAGCAGTTCCCGGACAGGATGGAGTTATGGCTACACCTTC	CASSSRTGWSYGYTF
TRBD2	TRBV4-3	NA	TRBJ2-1	TGCGCCAGCAGCCAAGTTGCGACTAGCGGGACCGCTGAGCAGTTCTTC	CASSQVATSGTAEQFF
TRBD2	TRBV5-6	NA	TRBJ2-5	TGTGCCAGCAGCTTACCTACTAGCGGGCGTCAAGAGACCCAGTACTTC	CASSLPTSGRQETQYF
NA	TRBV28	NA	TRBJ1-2	TGTGCCATCACCAGGGGCGCAGGCTACACCTTC	CAITRGAGYTF
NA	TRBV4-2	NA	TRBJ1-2	TGTGCCAGCAGCCAAGGGGCAGGGGCGGATGGCTACACCTTC	CASSQGAGADGYTF
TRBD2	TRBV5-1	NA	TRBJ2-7	TGCGCCAGCAGCCCCGGGACTAGCGTCGTCTTCGAGCAGTACTTC	CASSPGTSVVFEQYF
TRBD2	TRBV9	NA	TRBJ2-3	TGTGCCAGCACTACTAGCGATAGCACAGATACGCAGTATTTT	CASTTSDSTDTQYF
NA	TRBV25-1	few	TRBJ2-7	TGTGCCAGCAGTGGCGGCTACGAGCAGTACTTC	CASSGGYEQYF
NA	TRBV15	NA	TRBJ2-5	TGTGCCACCAGCAGAGTACCTAGGAGGCGGGGAGAGACCCAGTACTTC	CATSRVPRRRGETQYF
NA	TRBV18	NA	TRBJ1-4	TGTGCCAGCTCACCAATGGCAGGGCGGGATGGTGAAGAAAAACTGTTTTTT	CASSPMAGRDGEEKLFF
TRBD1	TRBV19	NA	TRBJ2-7	TGTGCCAGTAGTACCGGGACAGGGGGGGTCTACGAGCAGTACTTC	CASSTGTGGVYEQYF
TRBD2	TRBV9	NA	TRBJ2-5	TGTGCCAGCAGCAGTAGCGGGCGGCTTTCGGAGACCCAGTACTTC	CASSSSGRLSETQYF
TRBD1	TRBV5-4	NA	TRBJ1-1	TGTGCCAGCAGCTTTGAAAGTCGCTCAGGGGGTCAAGCTTTCTTT	CASSFESRSGGQAFF
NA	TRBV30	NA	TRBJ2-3	TGTGCCTGGAGTCCGACAGGAGCCTACACAGATACGCAGTATTTT	CAWSPTGAYTDTQYF
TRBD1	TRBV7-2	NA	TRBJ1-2	TGTGCCAGCAGCTTTACAGGGGGGCAGGCTAACTATGGCTACACCTTC	CASSFTGGQANYGYTF
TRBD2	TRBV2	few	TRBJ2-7	TGTGCCAGCAGTGGGGGCAGCGGGGACGTCTACGAGCAGTACTTC	CASSGGSGDVYEQYF
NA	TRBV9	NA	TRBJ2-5	TGTGCCAGCAGCGTTACCGACAGTATAGGATTTGAGACCCAGTACTTC	CASSVTDSIGFETQYF
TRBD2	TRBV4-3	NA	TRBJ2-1	TGCGCCAGCAGCCAACAACCGGGACTAGTTTCCAATGAGCAGTTCTTC	CASSQQPGLVSNEQFF
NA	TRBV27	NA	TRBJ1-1	TGTGCCAGCCAATATCTACCGGGAGCGAACACTGAAGCTTTCTTT	CASQYLPGANTEAFF
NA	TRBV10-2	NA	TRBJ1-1	TGCGCCAGCAGTGAGTCGGCAGGGTTGGTCGAAGCTTTCTTT	CASSESAGLVEAFF
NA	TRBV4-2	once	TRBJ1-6	TGTGCCAGCAGCCAAGAGGAAGGGACAAATATCTCACCCCTCCACTTT	CASSQEEGTNISPLHF
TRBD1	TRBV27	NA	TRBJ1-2	TGTGCCAGCAGTTCTCACCCCCGGACAGGCGGGGGGGACCTCTATGGCTACACCTTC	CASSSHPRTGGGDLYGYTF
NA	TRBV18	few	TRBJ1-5	TGTGCCAGCTCACCAGCAGGGGATCAGCCCCAGCATTTT	CASSPAGDQPQHF
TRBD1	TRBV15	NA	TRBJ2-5	TGTGCCACCAGCGCGCGACAGGGGGCTGAGACCCAGTACTTC	CATSARQGAETQYF
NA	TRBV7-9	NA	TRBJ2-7	TGTGCCAGCAGCCACGGGTCCTACTACGAGCAGTACTTC	CASSHGSYYEQYF
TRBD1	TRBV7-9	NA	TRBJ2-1	TGTGCCAGCAGAACTGGACAGGGGAGCTCCTACAATGAGCAGTTCTTC	CASRTGQGSSYNEQFF
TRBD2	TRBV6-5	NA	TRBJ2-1	TGTGCCAGCAGTTACTCGGGGCGGGGGGGCCGCAATGAGCAGTTCTTC	CASSYSGRGGRNEQFF
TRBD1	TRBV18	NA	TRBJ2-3	TGTGCCAGCTCATTTCAGGGGGTCACAGATACGCAGTATTTT	CASSFQGVTDTQYF
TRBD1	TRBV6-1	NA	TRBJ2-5	TGTGCCAGCAGAGAAACAGGGGCCTGGTATACCCAGTACTTC	CASRETGAWYTQYF
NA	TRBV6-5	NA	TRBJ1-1	TGTGCCAGCGAACCGGAGGGGAAAGGTGGCACTGAAGCTTTCTTT	CASEPEGKGGTEAFF
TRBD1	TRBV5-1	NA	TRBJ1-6	TGCGCCAGCAGCACCGGGACAGGAGTATCACCCCTCCACTTT	CASSTGTGVSPLHF
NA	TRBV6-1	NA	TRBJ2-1	TGTGCCAGCAGACAAACGGGTTCCTACAATGAGCAGTTCTTC	CASRQTGSYNEQFF